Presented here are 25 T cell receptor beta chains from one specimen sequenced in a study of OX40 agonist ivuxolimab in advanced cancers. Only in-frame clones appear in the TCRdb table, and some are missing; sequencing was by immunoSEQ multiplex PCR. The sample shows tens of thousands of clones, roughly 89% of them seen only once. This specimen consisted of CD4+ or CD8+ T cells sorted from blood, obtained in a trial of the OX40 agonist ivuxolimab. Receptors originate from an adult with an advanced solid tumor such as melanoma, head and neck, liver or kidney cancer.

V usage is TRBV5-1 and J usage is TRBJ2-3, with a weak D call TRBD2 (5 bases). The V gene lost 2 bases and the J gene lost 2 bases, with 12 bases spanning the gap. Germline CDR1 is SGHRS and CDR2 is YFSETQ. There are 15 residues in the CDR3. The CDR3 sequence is CASSLSEDSTDTQYF. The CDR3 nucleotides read TGCGCCAGCAGCTTAAGTGAGGACTCCACAGATACGCAGTATTTT.

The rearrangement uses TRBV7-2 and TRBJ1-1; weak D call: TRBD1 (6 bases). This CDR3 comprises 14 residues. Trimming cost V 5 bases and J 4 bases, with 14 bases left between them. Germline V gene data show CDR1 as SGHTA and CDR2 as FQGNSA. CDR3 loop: CASSEVEGGTEAFF. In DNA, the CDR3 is TGTGCCAGCAGCGAGGTGGAAGGGGGCACTGAAGCTTTCTTT.

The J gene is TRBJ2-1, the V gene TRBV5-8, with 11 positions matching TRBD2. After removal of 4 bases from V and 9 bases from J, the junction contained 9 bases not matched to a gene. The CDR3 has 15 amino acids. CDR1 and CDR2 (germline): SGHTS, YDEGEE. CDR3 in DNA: TGTGCCAGCAGCCCTCCACTAGCGGGAGAGGGTGAGCAGTTCTTC. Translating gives CASSPPLAGEGEQFF.

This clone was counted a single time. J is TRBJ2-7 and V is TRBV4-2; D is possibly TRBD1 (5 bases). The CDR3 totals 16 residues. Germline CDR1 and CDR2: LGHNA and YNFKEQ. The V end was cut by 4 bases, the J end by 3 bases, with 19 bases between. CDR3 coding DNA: TGTGCCAGCAGCCCCCAGGGTAAGGGTAACTTCTACGAGCAGTACTTC. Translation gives CASSPQGKGNFYEQYF.

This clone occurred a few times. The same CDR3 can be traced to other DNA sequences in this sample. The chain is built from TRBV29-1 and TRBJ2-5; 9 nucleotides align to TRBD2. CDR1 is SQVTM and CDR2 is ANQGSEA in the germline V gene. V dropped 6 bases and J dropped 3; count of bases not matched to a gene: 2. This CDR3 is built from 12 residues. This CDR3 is CSVAGGEETQYF. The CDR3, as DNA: TGCAGCGTCGCGGGGGGGGAAGAGACCCAGTACTTC.

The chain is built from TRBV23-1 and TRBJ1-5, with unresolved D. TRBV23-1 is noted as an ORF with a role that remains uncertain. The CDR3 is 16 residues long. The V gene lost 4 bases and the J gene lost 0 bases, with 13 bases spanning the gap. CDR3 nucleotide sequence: TGCGCCAGCAGTCCTCAAGGGCAGACTAGCAATCAGCCCCAGCATTTT. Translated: CASSPQGQTSNQPQHF.

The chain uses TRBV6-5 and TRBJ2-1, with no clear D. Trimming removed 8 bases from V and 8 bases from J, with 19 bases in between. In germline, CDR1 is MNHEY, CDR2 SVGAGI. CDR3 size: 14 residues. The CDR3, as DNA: TGTGCCAGCGAGAAGGCCTCCGGTCGAGATGAGCAGTTCTTC. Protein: CASEKASGRDEQFF.

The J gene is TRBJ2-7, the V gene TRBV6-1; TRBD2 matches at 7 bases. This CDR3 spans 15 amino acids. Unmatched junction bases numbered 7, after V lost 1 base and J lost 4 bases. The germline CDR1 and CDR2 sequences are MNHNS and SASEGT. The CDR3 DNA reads TGTGCCAGCAGTGAAGGGGAGGGGAACGGGTACGAGCAGTACTTC. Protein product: CASSEGEGNGYEQYF.

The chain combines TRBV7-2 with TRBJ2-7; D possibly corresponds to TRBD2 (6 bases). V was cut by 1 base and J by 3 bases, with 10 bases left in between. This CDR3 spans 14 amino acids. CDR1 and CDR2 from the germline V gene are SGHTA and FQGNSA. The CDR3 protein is CASSLGIAVYEQYF. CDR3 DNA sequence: TGTGCCAGCAGCTTAGGGATAGCGGTCTACGAGCAGTACTTC.

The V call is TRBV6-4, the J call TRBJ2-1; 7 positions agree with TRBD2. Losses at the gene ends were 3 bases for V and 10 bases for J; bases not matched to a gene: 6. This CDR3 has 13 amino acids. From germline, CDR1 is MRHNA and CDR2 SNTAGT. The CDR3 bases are TGTGCCAGCAGTGATTGGACTAGTGGCGAGCAGTTCTTC. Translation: CASSDWTSGEQFF.

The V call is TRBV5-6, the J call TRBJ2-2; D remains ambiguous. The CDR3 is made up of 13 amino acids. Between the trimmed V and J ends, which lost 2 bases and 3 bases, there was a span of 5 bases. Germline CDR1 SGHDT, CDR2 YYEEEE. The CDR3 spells CASSFLDTGELFF. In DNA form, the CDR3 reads TGTGCCAGCAGCTTCCTAGACACCGGGGAGCTGTTTTTT.

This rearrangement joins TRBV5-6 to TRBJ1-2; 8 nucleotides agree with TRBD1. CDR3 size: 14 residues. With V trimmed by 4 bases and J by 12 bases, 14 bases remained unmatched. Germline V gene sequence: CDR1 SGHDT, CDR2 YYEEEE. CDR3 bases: TGTGCCAGCAGCGGACGGGCGACAGGGGACCGCAACACCTTC. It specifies CASSGRATGDRNTF.

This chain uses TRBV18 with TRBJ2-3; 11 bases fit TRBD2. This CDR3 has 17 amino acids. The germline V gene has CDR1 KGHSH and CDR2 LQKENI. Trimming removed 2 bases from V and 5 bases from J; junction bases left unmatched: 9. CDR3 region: CASSPGGSGGAGDTQYF. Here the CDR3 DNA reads TGTGCCAGCTCACCAGGCGGTAGCGGGGGGGCCGGAGATACGCAGTATTTT.

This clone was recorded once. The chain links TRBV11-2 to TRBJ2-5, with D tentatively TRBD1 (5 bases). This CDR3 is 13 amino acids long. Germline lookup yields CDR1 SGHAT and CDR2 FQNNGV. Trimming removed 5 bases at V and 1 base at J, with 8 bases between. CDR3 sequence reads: CASSQGTQETQYF. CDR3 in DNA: TGTGCCAGCAGCCAGGGTACCCAAGAGACCCAGTACTTC.

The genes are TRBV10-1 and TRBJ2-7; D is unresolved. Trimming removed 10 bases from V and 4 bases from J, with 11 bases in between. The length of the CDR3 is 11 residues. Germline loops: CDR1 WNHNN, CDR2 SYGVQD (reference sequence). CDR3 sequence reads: CAILYLYEQYF. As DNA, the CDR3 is TGCGCCATCCTGTACCTTTACGAGCAGTACTTC.

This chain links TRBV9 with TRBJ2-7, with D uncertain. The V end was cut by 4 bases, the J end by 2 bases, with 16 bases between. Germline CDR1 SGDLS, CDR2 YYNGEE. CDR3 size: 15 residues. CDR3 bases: TGTGCCAGCAGCCTCCGAATTGGCGGAGCCTACGAGCAGTACTTC. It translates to CASSLRIGGAYEQYF. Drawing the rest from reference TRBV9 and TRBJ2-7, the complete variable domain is DSGVTQTPKHLITATGQRVTLRCSPRSGDLSVYWYQQSLDQGLQFLIQYYNGEERAKGNILERFSAQQFPDLHSELNLSSLELGDSALYFCASSLRIGGAYEQYFGPGTRLTVT.

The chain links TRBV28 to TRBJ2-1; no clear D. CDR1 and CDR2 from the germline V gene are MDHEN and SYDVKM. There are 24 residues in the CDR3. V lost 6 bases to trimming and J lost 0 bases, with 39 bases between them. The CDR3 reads CASRVAEINPRQISIVISYNEQFF. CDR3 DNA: TGTGCCAGCAGGGTGGCGGAGATCAACCCTCGGCAAATATCTATAGTAATCTCCTACAATGAGCAGTTCTTC. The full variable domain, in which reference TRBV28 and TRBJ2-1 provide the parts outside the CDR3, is DVKVTQSSRYLVKRTGEKVFLECVQDMDHENMFWYRQDPGLGLRLIYFSYDVKMKEKGDIPEGYSVSREKKERFSLILESASTNQTSMYLCASRVAEINPRQISIVISYNEQFFGPGTRLTVL.

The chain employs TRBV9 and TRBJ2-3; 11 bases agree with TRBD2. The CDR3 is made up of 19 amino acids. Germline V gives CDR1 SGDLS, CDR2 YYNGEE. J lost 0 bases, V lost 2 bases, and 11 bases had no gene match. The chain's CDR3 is CASSVKLAGGTRSTDTQYF. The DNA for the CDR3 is TGTGCCAGCAGCGTTAAGCTAGCGGGAGGAACTAGGAGCACAGATACGCAGTATTTT.

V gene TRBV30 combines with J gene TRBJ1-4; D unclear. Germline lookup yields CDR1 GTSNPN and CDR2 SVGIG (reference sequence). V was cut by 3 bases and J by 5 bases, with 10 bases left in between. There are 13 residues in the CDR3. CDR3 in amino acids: CAWRAQWNEKLFF. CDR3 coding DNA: TGTGCCTGGAGAGCTCAGTGGAATGAAAAACTGTTTTTT.

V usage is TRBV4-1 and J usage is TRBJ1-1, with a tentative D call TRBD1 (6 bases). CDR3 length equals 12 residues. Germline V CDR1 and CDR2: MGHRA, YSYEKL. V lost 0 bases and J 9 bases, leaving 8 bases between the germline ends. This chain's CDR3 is CASSQDGGKAFF. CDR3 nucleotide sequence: TGCGCCAGCAGCCAAGACGGGGGCAAAGCTTTCTTT.

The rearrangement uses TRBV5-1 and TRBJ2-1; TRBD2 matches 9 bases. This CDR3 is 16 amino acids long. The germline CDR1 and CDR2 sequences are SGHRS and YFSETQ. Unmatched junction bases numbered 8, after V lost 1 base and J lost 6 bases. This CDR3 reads CASSLMAGGSINEQFF. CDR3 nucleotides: TGCGCCAGCAGCTTGATGGCGGGGGGGTCTATCAATGAGCAGTTCTTC.

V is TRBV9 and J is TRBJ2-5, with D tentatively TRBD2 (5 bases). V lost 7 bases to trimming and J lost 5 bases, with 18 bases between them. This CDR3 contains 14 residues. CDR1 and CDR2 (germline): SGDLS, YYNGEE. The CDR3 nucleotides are TGTGCCAGCTCCCCGGGTCCCTGGGAGGAGACCCAGTACTTC. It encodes CASSPGPWEETQYF.

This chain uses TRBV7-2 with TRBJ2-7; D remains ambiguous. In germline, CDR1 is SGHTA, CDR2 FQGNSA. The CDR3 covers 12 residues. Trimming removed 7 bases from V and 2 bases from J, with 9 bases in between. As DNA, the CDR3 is TGTGCCAGCACCGGACGGACCTACGAGCAGTACTTC. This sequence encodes CASTGRTYEQYF.

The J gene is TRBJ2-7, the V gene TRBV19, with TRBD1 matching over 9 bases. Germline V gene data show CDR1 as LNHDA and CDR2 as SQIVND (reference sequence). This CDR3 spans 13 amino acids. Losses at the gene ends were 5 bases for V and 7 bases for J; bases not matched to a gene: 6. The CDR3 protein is CASSLDRGLEQYF. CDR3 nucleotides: TGTGCCAGTAGTCTCGACAGGGGGTTGGAGCAGTACTTC.

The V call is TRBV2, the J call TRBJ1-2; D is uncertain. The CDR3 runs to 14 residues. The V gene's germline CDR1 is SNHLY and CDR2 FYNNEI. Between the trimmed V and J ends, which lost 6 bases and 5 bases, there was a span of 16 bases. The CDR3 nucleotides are TGTGCCAGCAGAAACCTCGGAGGGCGGTATGGCTACACCTTC. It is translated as CASRNLGGRYGYTF.